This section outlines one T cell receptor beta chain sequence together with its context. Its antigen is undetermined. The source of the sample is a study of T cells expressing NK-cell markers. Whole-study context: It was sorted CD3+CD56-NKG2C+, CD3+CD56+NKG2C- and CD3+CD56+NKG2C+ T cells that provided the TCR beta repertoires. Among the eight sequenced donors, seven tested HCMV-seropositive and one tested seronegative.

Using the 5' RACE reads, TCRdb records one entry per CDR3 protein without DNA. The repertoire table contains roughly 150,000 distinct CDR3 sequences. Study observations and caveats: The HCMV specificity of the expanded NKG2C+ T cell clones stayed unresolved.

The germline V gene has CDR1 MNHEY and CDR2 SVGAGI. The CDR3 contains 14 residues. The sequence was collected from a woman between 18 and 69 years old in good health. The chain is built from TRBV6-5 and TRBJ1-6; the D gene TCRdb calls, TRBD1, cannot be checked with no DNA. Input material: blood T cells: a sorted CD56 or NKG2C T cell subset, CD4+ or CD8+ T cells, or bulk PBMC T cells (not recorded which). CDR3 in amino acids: CASSYGTETSPLHF.